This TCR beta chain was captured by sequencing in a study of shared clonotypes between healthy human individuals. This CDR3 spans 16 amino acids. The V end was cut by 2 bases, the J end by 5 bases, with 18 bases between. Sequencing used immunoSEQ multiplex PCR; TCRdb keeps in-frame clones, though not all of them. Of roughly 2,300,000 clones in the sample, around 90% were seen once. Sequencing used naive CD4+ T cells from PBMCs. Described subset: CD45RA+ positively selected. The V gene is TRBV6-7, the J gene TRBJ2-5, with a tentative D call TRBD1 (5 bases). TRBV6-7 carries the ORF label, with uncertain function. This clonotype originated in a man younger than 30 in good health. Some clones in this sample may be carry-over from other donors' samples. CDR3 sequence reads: CASSYIGGVGDETQYF. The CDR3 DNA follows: TGTGCCAGCAGTTACATAGGTGGGGTAGGGGATGAGACCCAGTACTTC.